This TCR beta chain was profiled in a study of blood T cell repertoires in COVID-19. In the original analysis: By means of reference gene primer amplification, nucleated cell counts were estimated. The assay was immunoSEQ multiplex PCR, and TCRdb's table has in-frame clones only and misses some. V and J calls and clone size are as listed in that table; D and trimming were resolved from the DNA. The sample consists of approximately 430,000 clones, approximately 90% of them appearing once. Trimming took 0 bases from V and 4 from J, leaving 12 bases between them. This CDR3 contains 16 residues. CDR1 MGHDK and CDR2 SYGVNS come from the germline V gene.

Sequenced: peripheral blood. V usage is TRBV25-1 and J usage is TRBJ2-2; D may be TRBD2 (6 bases). The source is a woman in her 30s with active or convalescent COVID-19. In DNA, the CDR3 is TGTGCCAGCAGTGAATATGTTAGCGGTAGCACCGGGGAGCTGTTTTTT. Protein product: CASSEYVSGSTGELFF. The variable domain in full, completed from reference TRBV25-1 and TRBJ2-2, reads EADIYQTPRYLVIGTGKKITLECSQTMGHDKMYWYQQDPGMELHLIHYSYGVNSTEKGDLSSESTVSRIRTEHFPLTLESARPSHTSQYLCASSEYVSGSTGELFFGEGSRLTVL.